A selection of T cell receptor beta chains follows, all from one sample in a study of blood T cells in healthy people across ages. TCRdb ran MiXCR on the 5' RACE reads and lists one entry per CDR3 protein. The table shows roughly 1,700,000 distinct CDR3 sequences, with roughly 30% occurring only once. Sequencing was done on a sample of blood. The receptor source for this set is a woman in her 30s in good health. Each CDR3 is given with its conserved first and last residue.

J gene,V gene,CDR3 protein
TRBJ2-7,TRBV5-1,CASSLAKSHEQYF
TRBJ2-1,TRBV19,CASSIRSNEQFF
TRBJ2-6,TRBV9,CASSPRGGGANVLTF
TRBJ1-2,TRBV2,CAGISGQGALNYGYTF
TRBJ2-5,TRBV29-1,CSVELAGWDTQYF
TRBJ2-5,TRBV7-8,CASRSNREVAGYQYF
TRBJ2-7,TRBV2,CASSVAKLLGGDYEQYF
TRBJ1-6,TRBV7-3,CASSSAGRNSPLHF
TRBJ2-1,TRBV24-1,CTTSEPGQGSYDEQFF
TRBJ2-1,TRBV28,CASRTGLRNEQFF
TRBJ1-1,TRBV5-6,CASSHDTRNTEAFF
TRBJ2-1,TRBV3-1,CASSQDRALAGVYNEQFF
TRBJ2-7,TRBV5-1,CAISLTGQEYEQYF
TRBJ2-1,TRBV6-5,CASSYTSGISYNEQFF
TRBJ2-1,TRBV7-9,CASSLRSGQYNEQFF
TRBJ2-2,TRBV6-5,CASSRDRLAGELFF
TRBJ2-6,TRBV5-1,CASSSVQSGANVLTF
TRBJ2-1,TRBV4-3,CASSQGASGSRNEQFF
TRBJ2-3,TRBV9,CASSPRDGFSDTQYF
TRBJ1-1,TRBV19,CASHLSGQGRTEAFF
TRBJ2-7,TRBV25-1,CASSGELAGLTYEQYF
TRBJ2-3,TRBV5-1,CASSTRDRGSTDTQYF
TRBJ1-2,TRBV12-3/TRBV12-4,CASRLALSLGGYTF
TRBJ2-7,TRBV5-1,CASSPGGTGGPYEQYF
TRBJ2-1,TRBV28,CVTHGARATEQFF
TRBJ2-4,TRBV6-5,CASSSPGLAGGGSYNEQYF
TRBJ2-2,TRBV20-1,CSAREGRTGLTGGLFF
TRBJ1-2,TRBV12-3/TRBV12-4,CASSWGQGRGYTF
TRBJ1-2,TRBV28,CASKHRDYGYTF
TRBJ2-3,TRBV20-1,CSVSHRARYGADTQYF
TRBJ2-3,TRBV5-6,CASSRRTSSDTQYF
TRBJ2-3,TRBV5-1,CASSGDRATDTQYF
TRBJ1-2,TRBV29-1,CSGGMDSYGYTF
TRBJ1-5,TRBV5-6,CASSLGGTWSNQPQHF
TRBJ1-1,TRBV7-9,CASSPVGLLNTEAFF
TRBJ2-3,TRBV19,CASSIVWDMGTDTQYF
TRBJ1-5,TRBV7-3,CASSQTGRRVLGNQPQHF
TRBJ2-1,TRBV20-1,CSAISSGHRGDEQFF
.,TRBV12-3/TRBV12-4,CASRKKSGYTHEQYF
TRBJ2-2,TRBV12-3/TRBV12-4,CASTSPGTQNTGELFF
TRBJ2-7,TRBV7-2,CASSFGVGPSYEQYF
TRBJ2-7,TRBV29-1,CSFFPGLAGGYAYEQYF
TRBJ1-2,TRBV6-5,CASSLRREARNGYTF
TRBJ2-3,TRBV7-6,CASSLAGGGFSTDTQYF
TRBJ2-5,TRBV6-5,CASYPSPGVGTETQYF